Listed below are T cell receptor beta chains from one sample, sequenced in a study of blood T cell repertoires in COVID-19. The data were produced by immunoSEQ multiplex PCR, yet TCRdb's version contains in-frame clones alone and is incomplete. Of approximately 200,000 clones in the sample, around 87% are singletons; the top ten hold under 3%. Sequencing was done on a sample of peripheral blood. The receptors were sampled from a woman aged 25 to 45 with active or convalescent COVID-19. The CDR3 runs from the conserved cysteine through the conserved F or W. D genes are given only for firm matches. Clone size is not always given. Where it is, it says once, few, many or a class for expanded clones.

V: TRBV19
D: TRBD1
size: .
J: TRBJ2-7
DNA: TGTGCCAGTAGTGCCGCCGGGACAGGGGTTTACGAGCAGTACTTC
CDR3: CASSAAGTGVYEQYF

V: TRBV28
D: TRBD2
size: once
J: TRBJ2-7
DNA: TGTGCCAGTCTAAGCGGGAGCCCCTACGAGCAGTACTTC
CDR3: CASLSGSPYEQYF

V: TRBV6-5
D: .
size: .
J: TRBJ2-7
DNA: TGTGCCAGCAGTTACGGGGGGACCTACGAGCAGTACTTC
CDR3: CASSYGGTYEQYF

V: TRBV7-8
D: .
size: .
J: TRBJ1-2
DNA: TGTGCCAGCAGCTTAGTGGGCAATAACTATGGCTACACCTTC
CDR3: CASSLVGNNYGYTF

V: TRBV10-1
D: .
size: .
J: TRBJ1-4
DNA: TGCGCCAGCAGTGAGTCGCGGGGAAGGGGTGAACTGTTTTTT
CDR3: CASSESRGRGELFF

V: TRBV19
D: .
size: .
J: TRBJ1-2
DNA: TGTGCCAGTAGTTCCCAGGGGAGCTATGGCTACACCTTC
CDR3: CASSSQGSYGYTF

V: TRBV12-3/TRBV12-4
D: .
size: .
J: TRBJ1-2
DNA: TGTGCCAGCAGGACCCTCGGGGGAGGCTACACCTTC
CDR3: CASRTLGGGYTF

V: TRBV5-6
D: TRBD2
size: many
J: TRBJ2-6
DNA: TGTGCCAGCAGCGGGCTAGCGGGAGGGGTTTTATCCGGGGCCAACGTCCTGACTTTC
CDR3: CASSGLAGGVLSGANVLTF

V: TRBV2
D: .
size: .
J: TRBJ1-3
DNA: TGTGCCAGCATGACAGACCTCGCCTCCAAAAGAAACACCATATATTTT
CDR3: CASMTDLASKRNTIYF

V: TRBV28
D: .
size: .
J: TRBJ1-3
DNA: TGTGCCAGCAGTTCAGGGACATTTGGAAACACCATATATTTT
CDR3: CASSSGTFGNTIYF

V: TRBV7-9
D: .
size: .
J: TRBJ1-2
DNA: TGTGCCAGCAGCCCTGGTCCCGATCGGGATCCTCGGGGCTACACCTTC
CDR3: CASSPGPDRDPRGYTF

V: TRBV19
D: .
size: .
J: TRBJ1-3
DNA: TGTGCCAGTAGTTCGACAGACTCTGGAAACACCATATATTTT
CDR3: CASSSTDSGNTIYF

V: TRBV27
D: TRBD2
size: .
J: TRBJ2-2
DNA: TGTGCCAGCAGTTTGGCGGGAGCCACCGGGGAGCTGTTTTTT
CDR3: CASSLAGATGELFF

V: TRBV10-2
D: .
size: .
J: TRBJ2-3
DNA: TGCGCCAGCAAGGAGGCTGGTTCCAGCACAGATACGCAGTATTTT
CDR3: CASKEAGSSTDTQYF

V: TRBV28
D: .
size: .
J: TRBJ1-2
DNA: TGTGCCAGCAGTTTCTGGCAGGGCAACTATGGCTACACCTTC
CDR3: CASSFWQGNYGYTF

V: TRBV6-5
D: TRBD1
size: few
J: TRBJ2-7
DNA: TGTGCCAGCAGTAGAGACAGGGGCGGCCTCGAGCAGTACTTC
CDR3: CASSRDRGGLEQYF

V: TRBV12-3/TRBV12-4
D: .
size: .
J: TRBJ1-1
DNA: TGTGCCAGCAGTTTCTCGACCGGGAGAGAAGCTTTCTTT
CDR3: CASSFSTGREAFF

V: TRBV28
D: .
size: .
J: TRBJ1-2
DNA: TGTGCCAGCAGTTTAGATTTTACAGGGAACTATGGCTACACCTTC
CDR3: CASSLDFTGNYGYTF

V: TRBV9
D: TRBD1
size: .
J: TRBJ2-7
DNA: TGTGCCAGCAGCGCTACAGGGGTTCACGAGCAGTACTTC
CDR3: CASSATGVHEQYF

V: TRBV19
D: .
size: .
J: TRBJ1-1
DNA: TGTGCCAGTAGTATAGGACTGTACACTGAAGCTTTCTTT
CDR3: CASSIGLYTEAFF

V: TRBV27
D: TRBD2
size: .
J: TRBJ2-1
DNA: TGTGCCAGCAGTTTTAGGACTAGCGGGAGAATCAATGAGCAGTTCTTC
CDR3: CASSFRTSGRINEQFF

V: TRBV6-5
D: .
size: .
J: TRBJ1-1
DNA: TGTGCCAGCACCCTCGTCGGGGTTGGGACTGAAGCTTTCTTT
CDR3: CASTLVGVGTEAFF

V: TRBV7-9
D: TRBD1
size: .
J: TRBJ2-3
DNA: TGTGCCAGCAGCTTAAGGGACAGGGTGGCAGATACGCAGTATTTT
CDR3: CASSLRDRVADTQYF